This T cell receptor beta chain was captured in a study of tissue T cells after allogeneic stem cell transplantation. General observations from the study: Shared clones across patients were few; motif clustering revealed tissue-specific shared signatures. TCR repertoires tracked anatomic similarity, regardless of disease or transplant status.

TCRdb's table, derived via immunoSEQ multiplex PCR, lists solely in-frame clones and lacks some. The sample gives some 7,600 clones, roughly half of which show up once; roughly 12% is in the top ten. Time point here: mouse harvest day 7 after allogeneic transplant. Mouse grafts combined 10^7 T-cell-depleted bone marrow cells with 10^6 splenic CD5+ T cells. This mouse GVHD model was MHC-mismatched B6 to BALB/c, profiled day 7 or 14. This clone was recorded a few times. The target antigen is unknown. The gene symbols are mouse symbols. The receptor comes from a female BALB/c mouse given C57BL/6 T cells with graft-versus-host disease after an allogeneic hematopoietic cell transplant. The sequenced sample was lymph node tissue.

The covered CDR3 bases are TGTGCAAGCAGCCGGACTCTGGGTCAAAACACCTTGTAC. Translated, it gives CASSRTLGQNTLY. The entire CDR3 reads CASSRTLGQNTLYF. This rearrangement joins TRBV16 to TRBJ2-4; D might be TRBD2 (5 bases). The CDR3 end is not reached by the read, which stops 1 residue before it; the germline J gene fills it in. V lost 5 bases to trimming and J lost 1 base, with 10 bases between them. The CDR3 spans 14 residues. Germline CDR1 and CDR2: SGHSA and FRNQAP. Complete variable domain (other parts from reference TRBV16 and TRBJ2-4): NAGVIQTPRHKVTGKGQEATLWCEPISGHSAVFWYRQTIVQGLEFLTYFRNQAPIDDSGMPKERFSAQMPNQSHSTLKIQSTQPQDSAVYLCASSRTLGQNTLYFGAGTRLSVL.